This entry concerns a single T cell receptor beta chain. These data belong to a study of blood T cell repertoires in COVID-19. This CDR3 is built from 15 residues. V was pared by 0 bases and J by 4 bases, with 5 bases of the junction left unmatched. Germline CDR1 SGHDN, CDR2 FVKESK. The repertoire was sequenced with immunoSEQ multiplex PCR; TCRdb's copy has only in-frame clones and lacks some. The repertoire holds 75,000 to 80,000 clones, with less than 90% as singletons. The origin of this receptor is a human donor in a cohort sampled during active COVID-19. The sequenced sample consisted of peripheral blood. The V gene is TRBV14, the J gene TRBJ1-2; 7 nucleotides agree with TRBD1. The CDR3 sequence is CASSQDRDRLYGYTF. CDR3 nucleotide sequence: TGTGCCAGCAGCCAAGATCGGGACAGACTCTATGGCTACACCTTC.